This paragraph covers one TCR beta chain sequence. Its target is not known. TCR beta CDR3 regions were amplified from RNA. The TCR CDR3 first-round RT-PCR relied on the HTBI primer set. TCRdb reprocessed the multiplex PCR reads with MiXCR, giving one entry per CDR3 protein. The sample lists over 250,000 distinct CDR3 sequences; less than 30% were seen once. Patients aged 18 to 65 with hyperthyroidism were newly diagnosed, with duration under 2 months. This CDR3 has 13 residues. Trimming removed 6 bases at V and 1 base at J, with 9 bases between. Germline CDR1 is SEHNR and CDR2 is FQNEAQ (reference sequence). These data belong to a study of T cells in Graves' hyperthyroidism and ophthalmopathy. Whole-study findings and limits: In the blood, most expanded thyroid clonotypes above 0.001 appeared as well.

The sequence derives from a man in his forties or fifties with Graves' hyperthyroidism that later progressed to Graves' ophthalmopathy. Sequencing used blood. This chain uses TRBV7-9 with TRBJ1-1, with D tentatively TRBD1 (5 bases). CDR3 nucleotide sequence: TGTGCCAGCAGGGGGGTGTCGAACACTGAAGCTTTCTTT. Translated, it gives CASRGVSNTEAFF.